These 31 T cell receptor beta chains were sequenced from one sample in a study of control samples from healthy donors and cancer patients. Assay: immunoSEQ multiplex PCR; the TCRdb copy retains only in-frame clones and omits some. Across approximately 190,000 clones, the top ten clones capture under 2.5% of the sample. The sample comprised blood. Receptors originate from a woman aged 25 to 39 in good health.

The rearrangement joins TRBV12-5 to TRBJ2-1; tentative D call: TRBD2 (6 bases). The V gene's germline CDR1 is LGHNT and CDR2 FRNRAP. The CDR3 extends over 12 amino acids. Trimming took off 1 base at V and 10 bases at J, with 8 bases between the two ends. DNA for the CDR3: TGTGCTAGTGGTTTGGAGGCGGGAGAGCAGTTCTTC. Translating gives CASGLEAGEQFF.

The chain is built from TRBV29-1 and TRBJ2-1; 9 nucleotides align to TRBD2. The germline gives CDR1 SQVTM, CDR2 ANQGSEA. Trimming cost V 6 bases and J 4 bases; bases outside gene matches: 7. This CDR3 region has 14 residues. As DNA, the CDR3 is TGCAGCGTGCCAACTAGCGGGCATTACAATGAGCAGTTCTTC. Translation: CSVPTSGHYNEQFF.

This sequence joins TRBV29-1 and TRBJ1-5; D is uncertain. Deletions cut 1 base from V and 7 bases from J, with 11 bases between. This CDR3 is built from 13 residues. Germline CDR1 and CDR2: SQVTM and ANQGSEA. CDR3 protein: CSVEVGERQPQHF. In DNA, the CDR3 is TGCAGCGTTGAAGTGGGAGAAAGGCAGCCCCAGCATTTT.

The chain recombines TRBV28 with TRBJ1-2; 7 bases match TRBD1. V dropped 6 bases and J dropped 0; count of bases not matched to a gene: 4. The germline V gene has CDR1 MDHEN and CDR2 SYDVKM. This CDR3 is built from 14 residues. The CDR3 nucleotides read TGTGCCAGCAGCACGACAGGGCCTAACTATGGCTACACCTTC. It encodes CASSTTGPNYGYTF.

The chain links TRBV5-4 to TRBJ1-2; no clear D gene. The germline V and J ends were trimmed by 0 bases and 3 bases, with 6 bases remaining between them. This CDR3 spans 13 amino acids. Germline V gene data show CDR1 as SGHNT and CDR2 as YYREEE (reference sequence). Here the CDR3 DNA reads TGTGCCAGCAGCTTGGACACGGACTATGGCTACACCTTC. Translation: CASSLDTDYGYTF. Combining the CDR3 with reference TRBV5-4 and TRBJ1-2 gives the whole variable domain ETGVTQSPTHLIKTRGQQVTLRCSSQSGHNTVSWYQQALGQGPQFIFQYYREEENGRGNFPPRFSGLQFPNYSSELNVNALELDDSALYLCASSLDTDYGYTFGSGTRLTVV.

The chain links TRBV7-9 to TRBJ1-1, with D possibly being TRBD1 (6 bases). Germline lookup yields CDR1 SEHNR and CDR2 FQNEAQ (reference sequence). V was cut by 5 bases and J by 1 base, with 17 bases left in between. CDR3 size: 16 residues. This chain's CDR3 is CASSRGGPGANTEAFF. The CDR3, as DNA: TGTGCCAGCAGCCGGGGTGGGCCGGGGGCGAACACTGAAGCTTTCTTT. The full variable domain, with the rest looked up from reference TRBV7-9 and TRBJ1-1, is DTGVSQNPRHKITKRGQNVTFRCDPISEHNRLYWYRQTLGQGPEFLTYFQNEAQLEKSRLLSDRFSAERPKGSFSTLEIQRTEQGDSAMYLCASSRGGPGANTEAFFGQGTRLTVV.

This chain joins TRBV12-3 or TRBV12-4 and TRBJ1-3; possible D gene TRBD1, 5 bases. CDR3 length: 13 amino acids. V lost 3 bases to trimming and J lost 5 bases, with 8 bases between them. This CDR3 reads CASSLPGRNTIYF. In DNA form, the CDR3 reads TGTGCCAGCAGTTTGCCAGGGAGAAACACCATATATTTT.

The J gene is TRBJ1-2, the V gene TRBV7-2; 8 positions match TRBD1. From germline, CDR1 is SGHTA and CDR2 FQGNSA. The CDR3 loop spans 12 amino acids. The V gene end was trimmed by 5 bases and the J gene end by 10 bases; junction bases not matched to a gene: 6. CDR3 loop: CASSTDRALYTF. The CDR3 DNA is TGTGCCAGCAGCACGGACAGGGCCCTCTACACCTTC.

Worth noting for this clone: Relative to the germline gene, one junction end is altered; a read error may explain this. V and J are TRBV24-1 and TRBJ2-7, with a weak D call TRBD1 (5 bases). The CDR3 is made up of 14 amino acids. Germline CDR1 and CDR2: KGHDR and SFDVKD. DNA of the CDR3: TGTGCCGCCAGCCCTAGAGATTCCTCAGGGGAGCAGTACTTC. It yields the protein CAASPRDSSGEQYF.

This sequence joins TRBV7-9 and TRBJ1-2, with 7 positions matching TRBD1. Germline values: CDR1 SEHNR, CDR2 FQNEAQ (reference sequence). This CDR3 contains 18 residues. The V segment lost 5 bases and the J segment 0 bases; nucleotides outside the gene matches: 15. The chain's CDR3 is CASSDISSRGKANYGYTF. Here the CDR3 DNA reads TGTGCCAGCAGCGATATTTCTTCCAGGGGGAAAGCTAACTATGGCTACACCTTC.

The J gene is TRBJ1-2, the V gene TRBV9, with D hard to call. CDR1 and CDR2 (germline): SGDLS, YYNGEE. The V gene lost 0 bases and the J gene lost 4 bases, with 10 bases spanning the gap. The CDR3 spans 14 residues. CDR3 in DNA: TGTGCCAGCAGCGTAGCCCTACCGGGCTATGGCTACACCTTC. Protein: CASSVALPGYGYTF.

This chain uses TRBV9 with TRBJ2-3, with a weak D call TRBD2 (6 bases). Per germline, CDR1 SGDLS and CDR2 YYNGEE. This CDR3 has 17 amino acids. The V end was cut by 4 bases, the J end by 6 bases, with 24 bases between. In DNA, the CDR3 is TGTGCCAGCAGCCCCAATGCCGGGACTCCAGTGGCGGATACGCAGTATTTT. It codes for CASSPNAGTPVADTQYF.

About this clone: This same CDR3 is encoded by further DNA sequences in the sample. This rearrangement joins TRBV28 to TRBJ1-6; D not certain. The germline CDR1 and CDR2 sequences are MDHEN and SYDVKM. This CDR3 is built from 15 residues. Trimming removed 3 bases at V and 1 base at J, with 7 bases between. CDR3 nucleotides: TGTGCCAGCAGTTTTGGAGGTTCCTATAATTCACCCCTCCACTTT. It encodes CASSFGGSYNSPLHF.

The chain carries TRBV5-1 and TRBJ2-1; a possible D gene is TRBD2 (5 bases). V shed 0 bases and J shed 6 bases, with 13 bases lying between them. The CDR3 has 15 amino acids. Germline V CDR1 and CDR2: SGHRS, YFSETQ. The CDR3 here is CASSLVRGPANEQFF. The CDR3 nucleotides read TGCGCCAGCAGCTTGGTACGGGGTCCGGCCAATGAGCAGTTCTTC.

The chain joins TRBV29-1 to TRBJ1-1; TRBD1 agrees at 7 bases. V was clipped by 6 bases and J by 4 bases; unmatched bases: 11. The CDR3 spans 14 residues. Germline V gives CDR1 SQVTM, CDR2 ANQGSEA. This CDR3 reads CSVRPTGEGTEAFF. For the CDR3, the DNA is TGCAGCGTGCGTCCTACAGGGGAGGGCACTGAAGCTTTCTTT. The full variable domain, with the rest looked up from reference TRBV29-1 and TRBJ1-1, is SAVISQKPSRDICQRGTSLTIQCQVDSQVTMMFWYRQQPGQSLTLIATANQGSEATYESGFVIDKFPISRPNLTFSTLTVSNMSPEDSSIYLCSVRPTGEGTEAFFGQGTRLTVV.

The chain combines TRBV5-1 with TRBJ1-3; a weak D match, TRBD1 (5 bases). With 6 bases removed from V and 4 bases from J, the gap between germline ends came to 11 bases. Germline V gives CDR1 SGHRS, CDR2 YFSETQ. There are 13 residues in the CDR3. Here the CDR3 DNA reads TGCGCCAGCACTTCAGGGCGCGGAAACACCATATATTTT. This codes for CASTSGRGNTIYF.

The chain recombines TRBV27 with TRBJ1-1, with TRBD1 as a possible D gene (6 bases). The germline V and J ends were trimmed by 2 bases and 3 bases, with 7 bases remaining between them. This CDR3 has 13 residues. Per germline, CDR1 MNHEY and CDR2 SMNVEV (reference sequence). The CDR3 is CASSLAGDTEAFF. CDR3 coding DNA: TGTGCCAGCAGTTTAGCAGGGGACACTGAAGCTTTCTTT.

The chain employs TRBV6-5 and TRBJ1-1; D remains unclear. The germline V gene encodes CDR1 MNHEY and CDR2 SVGAGI. Trimming pared 6 bases from V and 0 bases from J, leaving 11 bases between. The CDR3 length is 14 residues. CDR3 protein: CASSGQFLNTEAFF. For the CDR3, the DNA is TGTGCCAGCAGCGGGCAGTTCTTGAACACTGAAGCTTTCTTT.

The chain has TRBV5-1 and TRBJ1-2, with D possibly being TRBD1 (5 bases). The CDR3 runs 14 residues. V was pared by 6 bases and J by 8 bases, with 20 bases between. The germline V gene encodes CDR1 SGHRS and CDR2 YFSETQ. The CDR3 loop is CASNPTGGVGGYTF. DNA of the CDR3: TGCGCCAGCAACCCAACGGGGGGAGTGGGAGGCTACACCTTC.

The chain couples TRBV14 to TRBJ2-7, with D unclear. Germline lookup yields CDR1 SGHDN and CDR2 FVKESK. The CDR3 sequence is 12 residues long. With 4 bases removed from V and 1 base from J, the gap between germline ends came to 5 bases. The CDR3 DNA reads TGTGCCAGCAGCCGCAGGTCCTACGAGCAGTACTTC. Protein product: CASSRRSYEQYF.

The V gene is TRBV5-8, the J gene TRBJ1-5; D might be TRBD1 (5 bases). Trimming took 0 bases from V and 3 from J, leaving 10 bases between them. The CDR3 runs 15 residues. Germline V gene sequence: CDR1 SGHTS, CDR2 YDEGEE. The CDR3 coding sequence is TGTGCCAGCAGCTTGGGACAGAAAGTCAATCAGCCCCAGCATTTT. Translating it yields CASSLGQKVNQPQHF.

The chain joins TRBV3-1 (or the pseudogene TRBV3-2) to TRBJ2-7; D may correspond to TRBD1 or TRBD2 (5 bases each). This CDR3 spans 15 amino acids. The germline V gene has CDR1 LGHDT and CDR2 YNNKEL (reference sequence). V dropped 4 bases and J dropped 6 bases, with 19 bases sitting between them. The CDR3 spells CASSPTGTAEFEQYF. Here the CDR3 DNA reads TGTGCCAGCAGCCCTACTGGGACGGCAGAGTTCGAGCAGTACTTC.

The chain combines TRBV13 with TRBJ2-4; tentative D call: TRBD1 (5 bases). This CDR3 is built from 14 residues. The V and J ends lost 0 bases and 4 bases respectively, with 7 bases between them. CDR1 is PRHDT and CDR2 is FYEKMQ in the germline V gene (reference sequence). As DNA, the CDR3 is TGTGCCAGCAGCTTAGGCAGGGCTAAAAACATTCAGTACTTC. This codes for CASSLGRAKNIQYF.

The V gene is TRBV6-1, the J gene TRBJ1-6, with 8 bases matching TRBD1. The junction had 9 bases not matched to a gene; V was cut back by 1 base and J by 7 bases. Germline V gene data show CDR1 as MNHNS and CDR2 as SASEGT. This CDR3 contains 17 residues. CDR3 bases: TGTGCCAGCAGTGAAGGGACAGGGCCCTTCGGGAATTCACCCCTCCACTTT. Protein product: CASSEGTGPFGNSPLHF.

V usage is TRBV7-9 and J usage is TRBJ1-4, with 8 positions matching TRBD1. This CDR3 contains 16 residues. The V segment lost 2 bases and the J segment 7 bases; nucleotides outside the gene matches: 9. Germline CDR1 is SEHNR and CDR2 is FQNEAQ (reference sequence). The CDR3 nucleotides are TGTGCCAGCAGCTTATCCGCAGGGGGCCGAGGTGAAAAACTGTTTTTT. Translating it yields CASSLSAGGRGEKLFF.

The chain has TRBV28 and TRBJ1-3; D not resolved. The CDR3 has 14 residues. Per germline, CDR1 MDHEN and CDR2 SYDVKM. V was pared by 4 bases and J by 7 bases, with 14 bases between. The CDR3 loop is CASSSRRRRNTIYF. The CDR3 region has the DNA TGTGCCAGCAGTTCTAGACGGAGGCGGAACACCATATATTTT.

The chain joins TRBV25-1 to TRBJ2-7; D is ambiguous. The germline CDR1 and CDR2 sequences are MGHDK and SYGVNS. V shed 2 bases and J shed 7 bases, with 12 bases lying between them. This CDR3 spans 13 amino acids. The CDR3 DNA sequence: TGTGCCAGCAGTGAAACTGAGCTGGGGGAGCAGTACTTC. It codes for CASSETELGEQYF.

This chain joins TRBV28 and TRBJ1-1, with TRBD1 matching 8 bases. The trim removed 4 bases at V and 4 bases at J, leaving 5 bases unmatched. The CDR3 runs to 14 residues. Per the germline V gene, CDR1 is MDHEN and CDR2 is SYDVKM. DNA for the CDR3: TGTGCCAGCAGTTCGGGGACAGGAGGCACTGAAGCTTTCTTT. Amino acids: CASSSGTGGTEAFF.

The chain links TRBV4-1 to TRBJ1-1, with TRBD1 as a possible D gene (5 bases). V was shortened by 4 bases and J by 1 base, with 13 bases between the two germline ends. CDR1 MGHRA and CDR2 YSYEKL come from the germline V gene. The CDR3 loop spans 15 amino acids. The CDR3 loop reads CASSPLGLSNTEAFF. CDR3 nucleotides: TGCGCCAGCAGCCCGCTGGGACTCTCGAACACTGAAGCTTTCTTT.

The V and J genes are TRBV6-2 or TRBV6-3 and TRBJ2-3, with 8 positions matching TRBD1. Germline trimming cut 5 bases from V and 2 bases from J; bases unmatched to any gene: 9. The CDR3 runs 16 residues. Looked up from germline, CDR1 is MNHEY and CDR2 is SVGEGT. The CDR3 coding sequence is TGTGCCAGCAGTCTTATAGGGACAGGTCTCACAGATACGCAGTATTTT. Its translation: CASSLIGTGLTDTQYF.

This chain uses TRBV5-4 with TRBJ1-1; D gene ambiguous. The length of the CDR3 is 13 residues. The V end was cut by 0 bases, the J end by 1 base, with 4 bases between. Germline-derived CDR1 and CDR2 are SGHNT and YYREEE (reference sequence). The CDR3 region is CASSLAANTEAFF. The DNA of the CDR3 is TGTGCCAGCAGCTTGGCGGCGAACACTGAAGCTTTCTTT.